Given below is one T cell receptor (beta chain) in context. Its specificity is unknown. This specimen comes from a study of cytomegalovirus exposure and HLA in healthy donors. From germline, CDR1 is MNHEY and CDR2 SVGAGI. J was trimmed by 4 bases and V by 6 bases; bases with no gene match: 7. This CDR3 contains 14 residues. Points from the study as a whole: According to a later analysis, most TCR beta chains associated with CMV appeared HLA-restricted. TCR beta V segments were, for the most part, productive about 87% or about 30% of the time in an earlier analysis.

PCR was performed using 60 Vbeta and 13 Jbeta primers. TCRdb's copy holds only in-frame clones and misses some; the assay was immunoSEQ multiplex PCR. The sample records some 110,000 clones, around four fifths being singletons. Among the donors, all were healthy bone marrow donors. This chain joins TRBV6-5 and TRBJ2-7; 9 bases agree with TRBD1. The sample taken for sequencing was PBMCs. The origin of this receptor is a man younger than 40 in good health and CMV-seronegative. As DNA, the CDR3 is TGTGCCAGCAGAACCGGGACAGGGATTTACGAGCAGTACTTC. Translated: CASRTGTGIYEQYF.